The clone carrying this TCR beta chain was detected a few times. What it binds is not known. Ipilimumab-mediated CTLA-4 blockade plus focal radiation was given to patients having chemo-refractory metastatic non-small-cell lung cancer. The data originate from a study of radiotherapy plus CTLA-4 blockade in lung cancer. Study findings and constraints: TCR clones originating in tumors grew in number in blood after radiotherapy plus ipilimumab.

Germline loops: CDR1 SGHTA, CDR2 FQGNSA. J gave up 7 bases and V 4 bases, and 9 bases lay outside the gene matches. The CDR3 length is 16 residues. Assay used: immunoSEQ multiplex PCR; TCRdb lists only in-frame clones, some missing. Of roughly 32,000 clones listed, 80% to 90% are singletons. This receptor was obtained from a human donor with non-small cell lung cancer that progressed on radiotherapy plus ipilimumab. This specimen was peripheral blood, taken from a patient treated with radiotherapy plus ipilimumab. The chain couples TRBV7-2 to TRBJ2-2; 10 bases align to TRBD2. The CDR3 region has the DNA TGTGCCAGCAGCTCAACCCCACTAGCGGGGAGCGGGGAGCTGTTTTTT. Its translation: CASSSTPLAGSGELFF. The variable domain in full, with the rest retrieved from reference TRBV7-2 and TRBJ2-2, is GAGVSQSPSNKVTEKGKDVELRCDPISGHTALYWYRQSLGQGLEFLIYFQGNSAPDKSGLPSDRFSAERTGGSVSTLTIQRTQQEDSAVYLCASSSTPLAGSGELFFGEGSRLTVL.